This T cell receptor beta chain comes out of a study of cytomegalovirus exposure and HLA in healthy donors. 13 Jbeta primers and 60 Vbeta primers were used for the PCR. The assay was immunoSEQ multiplex PCR, and TCRdb's table has in-frame clones only and misses some. The sample has 150,000 to 200,000 clones, approximately 73% seen once. The germline V gene encodes CDR1 MNHNS and CDR2 SASEGT. Trimming at V came to 4 bases and at J to 6 bases, leaving 6 bases not matched to a gene. This CDR3 is built from 14 residues. This clonotype originated in a man aged 45-60 years in good health and CMV-seronegative. Source material: PBMCs. This chain uses TRBV6-1 with TRBJ2-7, with 10 bases fitting TRBD1. DNA for the CDR3: TGTGCCAGCAGTGTCGACAGGGGGCTCTCCGAGCAGTACTTC. Its translation is CASSVDRGLSEQYF.